Below, 30 T cell receptor beta chains from the same sample are listed, as sequenced in a study of monozygotic twins with inflammatory bowel disease. TCRdb reprocessed the 5' RACE reads and stores each CDR3 protein as one record, lacking DNA. This sample contains a few hundred thousand distinct CDR3 sequences. The sample comprised blood. These receptor sequences come from a human donor with ulcerative colitis or Crohn's disease, or a healthy co-twin of an affected twin (not recorded which).

The CDR3 sequence is CASSSTPSGGLYEQYF. This chain joins TRBV19 and TRBJ2-7; TCRdb's D call of TRBD1 is untestable without DNA. CDR3 length: 16 amino acids. Germline V CDR1 and CDR2: LNHDA, SQIVND (reference sequence).

The chain is built from TRBV7-6 and TRBJ2-3; TCRdb picks TRBD2, but there is no DNA to check that call. Looked up from germline, CDR1 is SGHVS and CDR2 is FNYEAQ. The CDR3 length is 14 residues. This CDR3 reads CASSILAGGDTQYF.

This chain connects TRBV6-6 to TRBJ2-1; the D call of TRBD1 rests on TCRdb alone, since no DNA is present to check it. The CDR3 spans 11 residues. Germline V gives CDR1 MNHNY, CDR2 SVGAGI (reference sequence). CDR3 sequence: CASSYGAEQFF.

The chain is built from TRBV19 and TRBJ1-4; TCRdb's D gene call, TRBD1, goes unchecked for lack of DNA. Germline V gene lookup returns CDR1 LNHDA and CDR2 SQIVND (reference sequence). The CDR3 runs to 16 residues. The CDR3 region is CASRSRTGTDNEKLFF.

The chain couples TRBV12-3 or TRBV12-4 to TRBJ2-3; TCRdb's D gene call, TRBD1, goes unchecked for lack of DNA. The CDR3 runs to 20 residues. The CDR3 protein is CASTSEDRGSLARSTDTQYF.

The V gene is TRBV3-1, the J gene TRBJ2-5; the D call of TRBD2 rests on TCRdb alone, since no DNA is present to check it. CDR3 length equals 14 residues. From germline, CDR1 is LGHDT and CDR2 YNNKEL (reference sequence). CDR3 in amino acids: CASSRHTGGEAQYF.

V and J are TRBV7-2 and TRBJ2-7. Germline values: CDR1 SGHTA, CDR2 FQGNSA. CDR3 size: 14 residues. This chain's CDR3 is CASSLDRLIYEQYF. Drawing the rest from reference TRBV7-2 and TRBJ2-7, the complete variable domain is GAGVSQSPSNKVTEKGKDVELRCDPISGHTALYWYRQSLGQGLEFLIYFQGNSAPDKSGLPSDRFSAERTGGSVSTLTIQRTQQEDSAVYLCASSLDRLIYEQYFGPGTRLTVT.

V is TRBV5-1 and J is TRBJ1-1; the D gene TCRdb calls, TRBD1, cannot be checked with no DNA. Germline loops: CDR1 SGHRS, CDR2 YFSETQ. The CDR3 spans 15 residues. The CDR3 reads CASSLFQGSGTEAFF.

The V gene is TRBV6-5, the J gene TRBJ1-5. Germline V CDR1 and CDR2: MNHEY, SVGAGI. This CDR3 region has 15 residues. The CDR3 region is CASSYSGTVLGTQHF.

The V gene is TRBV20-1, the J gene TRBJ2-5; TCRdb's D gene call, TRBD2, goes unchecked for lack of DNA. The CDR3 runs 14 residues. The V gene's germline CDR1 is DFQATT and CDR2 SNEGSKA (reference sequence). The chain's CDR3 is CSARSGGAGETQYF.

The chain has TRBV4-3 and TRBJ2-1; without DNA, the TCRdb call of TRBD2 cannot be checked. CDR1 and CDR2 from the germline V gene are LGHNA and YSLEER. The CDR3 length is 15 residues. This chain's CDR3 is CASSQLAGRYNEQFF.

The genes are TRBV20-1 and TRBJ1-6; TCRdb's D call, TRBD1, is unchecked because there is no DNA. There are 14 residues in the CDR3. Germline lookup yields CDR1 DFQATT and CDR2 SNEGSKA (reference sequence). CDR3 sequence reads: CSARAGPGISPLHF.

The rearrangement uses TRBV5-6 and TRBJ2-3. The CDR3 consists of 16 residues. Per germline, CDR1 SGHDT and CDR2 YYEEEE. The CDR3 reads CASSLVSRRSTDTQYF.

The chain recombines TRBV6-1 with TRBJ1-5; the D call of TRBD1 rests on TCRdb alone, since no DNA is present to check it. The CDR3 runs to 14 residues. Germline V gives CDR1 MNHNS, CDR2 SASEGT. The CDR3 loop reads CASRQGAGNQPQHF.

The J gene is TRBJ2-1, the V gene TRBV12-3 or TRBV12-4; TCRdb's assignment of TRBD1 cannot be checked, as there is no DNA. The CDR3 contains 14 residues. CDR3 sequence reads: CASSNSGGADEQFF.

This chain links TRBV6-1 with TRBJ2-5; TCRdb designates TRBD2, a call that cannot be tested without DNA. Germline CDR1 MNHNS, CDR2 SASEGT. The CDR3 spans 16 residues. CDR3 in amino acids: CASSVSPGLNQETQYF.

This rearrangement joins TRBV30 to TRBJ2-1; the TCRdb call, TRBD1, lacks DNA for checking. Germline CDR1 and CDR2: GTSNPN and SVGIG (reference sequence). The CDR3 is 15 residues long. The CDR3 is CAWSVQGAANNEQFF.

The rearrangement uses TRBV27 and TRBJ1-6; the D gene TCRdb calls, TRBD1, cannot be checked with no DNA. Per the germline V gene, CDR1 is MNHEY and CDR2 is SMNVEV (reference sequence). This CDR3 region has 14 residues. This CDR3 reads CASSVGQKKSPLHF.

The V gene is TRBV3-1, the J gene TRBJ2-1. The CDR3 totals 15 residues. The germline V gene has CDR1 LGHDT and CDR2 YNNKEL (reference sequence). CDR3 amino acids: CASSQEGARNNEQFF.

The V gene is TRBV29-1, the J gene TRBJ1-2; TCRdb gives TRBD1 as the D gene, but with no DNA this cannot be confirmed. Germline assignment: CDR1 SQVTM and CDR2 ANQGSEA. The CDR3 sequence is 12 residues long. The CDR3 sequence is CSDLKGPDGYTF.

The V and J genes are TRBV19 and TRBJ1-5; checking the TCRdb D call of TRBD1 is not possible without DNA. This CDR3 has 15 amino acids. Germline V gives CDR1 LNHDA, CDR2 SQIVND (reference sequence). CDR3 in amino acids: CASSIDRGRNQPQHF.

The chain has TRBV15 and TRBJ2-5; TCRdb lists TRBD1, though no DNA is available to test this call. This CDR3 has 17 residues. Germline loops: CDR1 LNHNV, CDR2 YYDKDF (reference sequence). The CDR3 sequence is CATSRDKFGGRQETQYF.

The chain is built from TRBV7-9 and TRBJ1-6; no DNA is available, so the TRBD1 call from TCRdb remains unchecked. The CDR3 consists of 16 residues. Germline loops: CDR1 SEHNR, CDR2 FQNEAQ (reference sequence). The CDR3 reads CASSAPQVSYNSPLHF.

This chain connects TRBV4-2 to TRBJ1-1; checking the TCRdb D call of TRBD1 is not possible without DNA. CDR1 is LGHNA, CDR2 YNFKEQ, per germline. The CDR3 loop spans 16 amino acids. CDR3 loop: CASSQGIRGGTTEAFF.

The CDR3 loop reads CASSQRLNTEAFF. This sequence joins TRBV4-1 and TRBJ1-1. From germline, CDR1 is MGHRA and CDR2 YSYEKL. The CDR3 is 13 residues long.

CDR3 loop: CASSRKGGLTEAFF. This chain joins TRBV6-1 and TRBJ1-1; the D call from TCRdb, TRBD1, cannot be confirmed without DNA. The CDR3 runs to 14 residues. Germline assignment: CDR1 MNHNS and CDR2 SASEGT.

This chain uses TRBV12-3 or TRBV12-4 with TRBJ2-4; TCRdb's D gene call, TRBD1, goes unchecked for lack of DNA. This CDR3 has 12 amino acids. The CDR3 sequence: CASSLGQGRQYF.

The chain uses TRBV20-1 and TRBJ2-1; the D call from TCRdb, TRBD1, cannot be confirmed without DNA. CDR1 is DFQATT, CDR2 SNEGSKA, per germline (reference sequence). The CDR3 loop spans 11 amino acids. CDR3 loop: CSARQHPGVFF.

The chain uses TRBV7-2 and TRBJ1-1; TCRdb outputs TRBD1, but without DNA this stays unchecked. CDR3 length equals 14 residues. CDR1 and CDR2 (germline): SGHTA, FQGNSA. CDR3 loop: CASSPAGANTEAFF.

This chain connects TRBV10-3 to TRBJ2-7; TCRdb designates TRBD1, a call that cannot be tested without DNA. Germline CDR1 ENHRY, CDR2 SYGVKD. The CDR3 loop spans 14 amino acids. The CDR3 loop is CAISESPGKYEQYF.